These 27 T cell receptor beta chains share one sample of origin, sequenced in a study of T cell responses to AZD1222 COVID-19 vaccine. Measured with immunoSEQ multiplex PCR; TCRdb has only the in-frame clones, and not every one. The sample shows over 100,000 clones, roughly 90% of them seen only once. The specimen comprised peripheral blood, sampled on day 0 of AZD1222 vaccination. The origin of the receptors is an adult in good health.

The genes are TRBV5-1 and TRBJ2-3, with TRBD1 matching over 7 bases. Trimming took 2 bases from V and 5 from J; bases not matched to a gene: 5. The CDR3 is 14 residues long. Germline V CDR1 and CDR2: SGHRS, YFSETQ. CDR3: CASSFGTVRDTQYF. The CDR3 nucleotides are TGCGCCAGCAGCTTTGGGACAGTTCGAGATACGCAGTATTTT.

J is TRBJ2-2 and V is TRBV6-4, with a possible D match to TRBD2 (6 bases). Germline V lookup: CDR1 MRHNA, CDR2 SNTAGT. This CDR3 comprises 14 residues. The V gene lost 11 bases and the J gene lost 4 bases, with 17 bases spanning the gap. The DNA of the CDR3 is TGTGCCTGCGCGGGGCCACGGGGCACCGGGGAGCTGTTTTTT. It is translated as CACAGPRGTGELFF.

The V gene is TRBV5-6, the J gene TRBJ2-6; the D gene is possibly TRBD1 (5 bases). The CDR3 is made up of 16 amino acids. Germline-derived CDR1 and CDR2 are SGHDT and YYEEEE. Trimming pared 2 bases from V and 0 bases from J, leaving 9 bases between. CDR3 in amino acids: CASSLFDSSGANVLTF. CDR3 sequence (DNA): TGTGCCAGCAGCTTATTTGACAGCTCTGGGGCCAACGTCCTGACTTTC.

V usage is TRBV27 and J usage is TRBJ1-1; unclear D gene. The V gene's germline CDR1 is MNHEY and CDR2 SMNVEV (reference sequence). The V gene lost 7 bases and the J gene lost 2 bases, with 8 bases spanning the gap. The CDR3 is 12 residues long. The CDR3 coding sequence is TGTGCCAGCAAGCGGGTCAACACTGAAGCTTTCTTT. Encoded protein: CASKRVNTEAFF.

This rearrangement joins TRBV6-1 to TRBJ1-1, with D unresolved. The germline gives CDR1 MNHNS, CDR2 SASEGT. Trimming pared 1 base from V and 0 bases from J, leaving 9 bases between. The CDR3 consists of 15 residues. The CDR3 sequence is CASSEGRRMNTEAFF. CDR3 nucleotides: TGTGCCAGCAGTGAAGGACGGAGAATGAACACTGAAGCTTTCTTT.

V and J are TRBV11-1 and TRBJ1-4, with D hard to call. Deletions cut 3 bases from V and 8 bases from J, with 16 bases between. Germline CDR1 and CDR2: SGHAT and FQDESV (reference sequence). This CDR3 contains 15 residues. The CDR3 spells CASSLSHTVMEKLFF. DNA for the CDR3: TGTGCCAGCAGCTTGTCCCACACAGTCATGGAAAAACTGTTTTTT.

The V call is TRBV9, the J call TRBJ1-2; perhaps TRBD1 as D (5 bases). The CDR3 covers 15 residues. Germline CDR1 is SGDLS and CDR2 is YYNGEE. V lost 4 bases to trimming and J lost 4 bases, with 17 bases between them. For the CDR3, the DNA is TGTGCCAGCAGCCCAGAGGGACGCGTCCCCTATGGCTACACCTTC. This codes for CASSPEGRVPYGYTF.

The chain recombines TRBV5-1 with TRBJ2-5; 10 bases agree with TRBD2. CDR1 is SGHRS and CDR2 is YFSETQ in the germline V gene. J lost 2 bases, V lost 2 bases, and 9 bases had no gene match. The CDR3 length is 17 residues. The DNA for the CDR3 is TGCGCCAGCAGCTTACCAGCGGGGGGGCTAGGGCAAGAGACCCAGTACTTC. Translated, it gives CASSLPAGGLGQETQYF.

The V gene is TRBV5-1, the J gene TRBJ1-1; 10 bases align to TRBD1. Germline CDR1 reads SGHRS; CDR2 reads YFSETQ. J was trimmed by 8 bases and V by 4 bases; bases with no gene match: 8. The CDR3 has 14 amino acids. The CDR3 DNA reads TGCGCCAGCAGCATCGGGACAGGGGTGGAAGAAGCTTTCTTT. Its protein product is CASSIGTGVEEAFF.

This clone was counted once. The J gene is TRBJ2-5, the V gene TRBV5-5, with 7 bases that match TRBD1. J gave up 0 bases and V 3 bases, and 5 bases lay outside the gene matches. CDR1 is SGHKS, CDR2 YYEKEE, per germline (reference sequence). This CDR3 is 15 amino acids long. CDR3 nucleotide sequence: TGTGCCAGCAGCTGGGACAGCGAAAACCAAGAGACCCAGTACTTC. Translating it yields CASSWDSENQETQYF.

This chain connects TRBV11-2 to TRBJ1-2, with D perhaps TRBD1 (6 bases). CDR1 is SGHAT, CDR2 FQNNGV, per germline. Trimming stripped 6 bases from V and 0 bases from J, with 14 bases between. The CDR3 is 15 amino acids. CDR3 sequence reads: CASRNQGTSNYGYTF. CDR3 DNA: TGTGCCAGCAGGAATCAGGGGACCTCTAACTATGGCTACACCTTC.

The chain couples TRBV25-1 to TRBJ2-1; D may correspond to TRBD1 or TRBD2 (5 bases each). This CDR3 contains 15 residues. From germline, CDR1 is MGHDK and CDR2 SYGVNS. V lost 4 bases and J lost 3, with 13 bases in between. The CDR3 DNA sequence: TGTGCCAGCAGTGCTCGGGGCAGCTTCTACAATGAGCAGTTCTTC. Translation: CASSARGSFYNEQFF. The whole variable domain, remainder taken from reference TRBV25-1 and TRBJ2-1, is EADIYQTPRYLVIGTGKKITLECSQTMGHDKMYWYQQDPGMELHLIHYSYGVNSTEKGDLSSESTVSRIRTEHFPLTLESARPSHTSQYLCASSARGSFYNEQFFGPGTRLTVL.

The J gene is TRBJ2-1, the V gene TRBV15; D gene uncertain. Trimming removed 3 bases from V and 10 bases from J, with 10 bases in between. The CDR3 length is 12 residues. In germline, CDR1 is LNHNV, CDR2 YYDKDF (reference sequence). In DNA, the CDR3 is TGTGCCACCAGCAGTACCGCTGGGGAGCAGTTCTTC. Amino acid sequence: CATSSTAGEQFF.

V is TRBV4-1 and J is TRBJ2-3; 10 nucleotides align to TRBD2. CDR3 length equals 13 residues. The germline CDR1 and CDR2 sequences are MGHRA and YSYEKL. The trim removed 2 bases at V and 9 bases at J, leaving 2 bases unmatched. CDR3 loop: CASSQLSGGTQYF. The CDR3 DNA reads as TGCGCCAGCAGCCAACTTAGCGGGGGGACGCAGTATTTT.

This chain uses TRBV2 with TRBJ2-3; D gene unclear. The CDR3 is made up of 12 amino acids. From germline, CDR1 is SNHLY and CDR2 FYNNEI. V dropped 6 bases and J dropped 1 base, with 5 bases sitting between them. CDR3: CASRGGTDTQYF. CDR3 DNA: TGTGCCAGCAGAGGAGGCACAGATACGCAGTATTTT.

The J gene is TRBJ1-1, the V gene TRBV7-2, with D hard to call. Trimming left V 2 bases short and J 3 bases short, with 7 bases between. Germline CDR1 and CDR2: SGHTA and FQGNSA. The CDR3 totals 13 residues. CDR3 region: CASSLLRDTEAFF. The CDR3 DNA reads TGTGCCAGCAGCTTACTGAGGGACACTGAAGCTTTCTTT.

This chain connects TRBV5-1 to TRBJ2-5; no clear D. V lost 0 bases and J 4 bases, leaving 7 bases between the germline ends. The germline CDR1 and CDR2 sequences are SGHRS and YFSETQ. The length of the CDR3 is 13 residues. Here the CDR3 DNA reads TGCGCCAGCAGCTTGGGGCCATCAGAGACCCAGTACTTC. Its translation is CASSLGPSETQYF.

J is TRBJ2-7 and V is TRBV5-1; D is unresolved. CDR1 and CDR2 (germline): SGHRS, YFSETQ. V lost 4 bases to trimming and J lost 2 bases, with 16 bases between them. CDR3 length: 15 residues. CDR3: CASSALGDVAYEQYF. CDR3 coding DNA: TGCGCCAGCAGCGCCCTGGGCGACGTCGCCTACGAGCAGTACTTC.

This clone was observed a single time. The J gene is TRBJ2-3, the V gene TRBV5-8; TRBD2 matches 14 bases. The J segment lost 3 bases and the V segment lost 3 bases, leaving 3 bases of the junction unmatched. The germline V gene encodes CDR1 SGHTS and CDR2 YDEGEE. The CDR3 consists of 16 residues. The CDR3 spells CASSSGLAGETDTQYF. Here the CDR3 DNA reads TGTGCCAGCAGCTCGGGACTAGCGGGGGAGACAGATACGCAGTATTTT. Full variable domain (rest looked up from reference TRBV5-8 and TRBJ2-3): EAGVTQSPTHLIKTRGQQATLRCSPISGHTSVYWYQQALGLGLQFLLWYDEGEERNRGNFPPRFSGRQFPNYSSELNVNALELEDSALYLCASSSGLAGETDTQYFGPGTRLTVL.

The CDR3 nucleotides are TGCGCCAGCAGCTTGGCCGGGACGCAGGGTTCACCCCTCCACTTT. Translating gives CASSLAGTQGSPLHF. V gene TRBV5-1 combines with J gene TRBJ1-6; tentatively, D is TRBD1 (5 bases). This CDR3 spans 15 amino acids. The V gene's germline CDR1 is SGHRS and CDR2 YFSETQ. The V end lost 0 bases, the J end lost 9 bases, and 13 bases lay between the germline ends.

The chain is built from TRBV5-5 and TRBJ2-1; TRBD2 agrees at 15 bases. J gave up 4 bases and V 4 bases, and 3 bases lay outside the gene matches. This CDR3 region has 16 residues. Germline-derived CDR1 and CDR2 are SGHKS and YYEKEE (reference sequence). The chain's CDR3 is CASSGTSGGPYNEQFF. The CDR3 region has the DNA TGTGCCAGCAGCGGGACTAGCGGGGGGCCTTACAATGAGCAGTTCTTC.

This clone was found a few times. J is TRBJ2-3 and V is TRBV27; perhaps TRBD2 as D (6 bases). The V gene's germline CDR1 is MNHEY and CDR2 SMNVEV (reference sequence). The CDR3 runs 15 residues. Trimming removed 6 bases from V and 4 bases from J, with 17 bases in between. The CDR3 loop reads CASRHGTPAADTQYF. In DNA, the CDR3 is TGTGCCAGCAGACACGGGACTCCCGCGGCAGATACGCAGTATTTT.

This clone has just one count. The V and J genes are TRBV6-5 and TRBJ1-2; tentatively, D is TRBD1 (6 bases). This CDR3 contains 14 residues. The ends were cut back, 4 bases at V and 2 bases at J, with 11 bases in the middle. CDR1 and CDR2 (germline): MNHEY, SVGAGI. The CDR3 loop reads CASSSRTGNYGYTF. The CDR3 nucleotides are TGTGCCAGCAGTTCCCGAACAGGGAACTATGGCTACACCTTC.

CDR3 loop: CASSPRQGEKLFF. CDR3 bases: TGTGCCAGCAGCCCCAGACAGGGAGAAAAACTGTTTTTT. This chain joins TRBV6-4 and TRBJ1-4; 7 bases agree with TRBD1. The CDR3 is 13 amino acids. Germline trimming cut 6 bases from V and 8 bases from J; bases unmatched to any gene: 6. Germline lookup yields CDR1 MRHNA and CDR2 SNTAGT.

CDR3 sequence (DNA): TGTGCCAGCAGTGAAGCACGGGACAGCACAGATACGCAGTATTTT. Its protein product is CASSEARDSTDTQYF. J is TRBJ2-3 and V is TRBV25-1, with D perhaps matching TRBD1 or TRBD2 (5 bases each). CDR1 and CDR2 (germline): MGHDK, SYGVNS. V was shortened by 2 bases and J by 0 bases, with 9 bases between the two germline ends. CDR3 length: 15 amino acids.

The chain is built from TRBV18 and TRBJ2-3, with a weak D call TRBD2 (5 bases). The CDR3 extends over 14 amino acids. The V and J ends lost 4 bases and 5 bases respectively, with 13 bases between them. CDR1 is KGHSH and CDR2 is LQKENI in the germline V gene. The CDR3 reads CASSRGILEDTQYF. CDR3 nucleotides: TGTGCCAGCTCACGAGGGATATTAGAAGATACGCAGTATTTT. Complete variable domain (other parts from reference TRBV18 and TRBJ2-3): NAGVMQNPRHLVRRRGQEARLRCSPMKGHSHVYWYRQLPEEGLKFMVYLQKENIIDESGMPKERFSAEFPKEGPSILRIQQVVRGDSAAYFCASSRGILEDTQYFGPGTRLTVL.

The chain is built from TRBV19 and TRBJ2-7; no clear D gene. V was cut by 9 bases and J by 2 bases, with 5 bases left in between. CDR3 size: 10 residues. Per germline, CDR1 LNHDA and CDR2 SQIVND (reference sequence). The CDR3 DNA reads as TGTGCCAGCACCCCCTACGAGCAGTACTTC. Translated: CASTPYEQYF.